This T cell receptor (beta chain) emerged from a study of cytomegalovirus exposure and HLA in healthy donors. General study results and limits: In a later analysis, parvovirus B19, influenza, CMV and Epstein-Barr virus appeared linked to several top co-occurrence clusters.

In regard to this clone: Its antigen remains unknown.

The PCR was carried out with 60 Vbeta primers and 13 Jbeta primers. Data came from immunoSEQ multiplex PCR; TCRdb stores just in-frame clones and leaves some out. The sample holds tens of thousands of clones, over 75% seen once. Germline lookup yields CDR1 MNHEY and CDR2 SMNVEV (reference sequence). V was clipped by 8 bases and J by 3 bases; unmatched bases: 10. This CDR3 region has 15 residues. This chain uses TRBV27 with TRBJ2-3; 8 bases are a match to TRBD2. The source of this sequence is a man aged 40-50 years in good health and CMV-seronegative. Sequenced sample: PBMCs. The CDR3 spells CASAPGGLMTDTQYF. CDR3 DNA: TGTGCCAGCGCCCCGGGGGGGCTAATGACAGATACGCAGTATTTT.